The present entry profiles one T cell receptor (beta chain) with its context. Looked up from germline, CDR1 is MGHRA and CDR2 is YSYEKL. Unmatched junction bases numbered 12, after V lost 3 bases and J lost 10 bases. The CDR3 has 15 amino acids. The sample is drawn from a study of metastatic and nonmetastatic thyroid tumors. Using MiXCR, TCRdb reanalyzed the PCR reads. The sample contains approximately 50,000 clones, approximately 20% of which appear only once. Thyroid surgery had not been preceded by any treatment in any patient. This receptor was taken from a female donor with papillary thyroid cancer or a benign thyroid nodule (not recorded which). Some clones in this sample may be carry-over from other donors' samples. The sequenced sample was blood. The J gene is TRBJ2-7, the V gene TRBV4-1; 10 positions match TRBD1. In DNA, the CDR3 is TGCGCCAGCAGCCAGAGGGGGACAGGGGTCTACTATCAGTACTTC. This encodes CASSQRGTGVYYQYF.